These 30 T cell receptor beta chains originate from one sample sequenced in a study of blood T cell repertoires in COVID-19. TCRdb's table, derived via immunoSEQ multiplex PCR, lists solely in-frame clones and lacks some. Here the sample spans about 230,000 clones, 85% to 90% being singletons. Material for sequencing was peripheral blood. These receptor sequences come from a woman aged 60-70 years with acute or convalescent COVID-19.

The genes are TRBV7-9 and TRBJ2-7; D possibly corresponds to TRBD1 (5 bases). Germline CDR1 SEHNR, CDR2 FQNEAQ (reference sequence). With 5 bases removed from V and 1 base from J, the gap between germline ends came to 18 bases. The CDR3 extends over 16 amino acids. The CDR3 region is CASSGGSGAGSYEQYF. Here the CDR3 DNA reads TGTGCCAGCAGCGGCGGTTCTGGGGCAGGATCCTACGAGCAGTACTTC.

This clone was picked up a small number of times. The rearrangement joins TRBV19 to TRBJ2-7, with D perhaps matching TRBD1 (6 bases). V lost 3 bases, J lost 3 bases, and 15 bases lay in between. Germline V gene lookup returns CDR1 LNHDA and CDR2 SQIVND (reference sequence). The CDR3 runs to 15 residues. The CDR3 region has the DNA TGTGCCAGTAGTATCCAACAGGGCCGAATCTACGAGCAGTACTTC. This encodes CASSIQQGRIYEQYF.

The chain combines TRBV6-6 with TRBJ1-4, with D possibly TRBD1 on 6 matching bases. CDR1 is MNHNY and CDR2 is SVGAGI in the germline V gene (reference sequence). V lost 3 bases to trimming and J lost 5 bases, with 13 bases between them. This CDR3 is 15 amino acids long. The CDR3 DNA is TGTGCCAGCAGTTATCCCCCCGGGACAAATGAAAAACTGTTTTTT. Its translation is CASSYPPGTNEKLFF.

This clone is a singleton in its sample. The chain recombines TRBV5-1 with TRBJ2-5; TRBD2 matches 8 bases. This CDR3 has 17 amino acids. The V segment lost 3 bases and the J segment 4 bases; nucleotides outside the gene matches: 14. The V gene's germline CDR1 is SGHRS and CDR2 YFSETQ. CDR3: CASSWGSAGGAGETQYF. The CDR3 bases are TGCGCCAGCAGCTGGGGCTCTGCCGGGGGGGCCGGAGAGACCCAGTACTTC.

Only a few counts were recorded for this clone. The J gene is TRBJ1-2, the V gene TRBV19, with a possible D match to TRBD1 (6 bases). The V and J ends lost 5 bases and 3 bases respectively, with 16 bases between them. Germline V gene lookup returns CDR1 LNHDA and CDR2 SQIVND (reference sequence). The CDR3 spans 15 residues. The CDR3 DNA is TGTGCCAGTAGTTCCCAGGACAGTTTTTACTATGGCTACACCTTC. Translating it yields CASSSQDSFYYGYTF.

CDR3 DNA sequence: TGTGCCAGCAGTAGGCTCGGACAGTCGGACTATGGCTACACCTTC. This gives the protein CASSRLGQSDYGYTF. V gene TRBV6-5 combines with J gene TRBJ1-2; D may be TRBD1 (6 bases). The CDR3 length is 15 residues. In germline, CDR1 is MNHEY, CDR2 SVGAGI. V dropped 5 bases and J dropped 3 bases, with 16 bases sitting between them.

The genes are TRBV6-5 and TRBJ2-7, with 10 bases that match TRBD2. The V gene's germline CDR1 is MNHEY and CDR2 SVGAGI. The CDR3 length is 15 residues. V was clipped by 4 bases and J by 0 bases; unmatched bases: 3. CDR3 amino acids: CASSLAGGSSYEQYF. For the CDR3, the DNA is TGTGCCAGCAGTTTAGCGGGAGGAAGCTCCTACGAGCAGTACTTC.

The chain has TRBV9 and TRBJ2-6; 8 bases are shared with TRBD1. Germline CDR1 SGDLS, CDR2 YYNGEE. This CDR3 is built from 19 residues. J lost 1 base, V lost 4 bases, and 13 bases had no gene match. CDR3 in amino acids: CASSPGTGGILSGANVLTF. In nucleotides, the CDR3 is TGTGCCAGCAGCCCCGGTACAGGGGGAATCTTATCTGGGGCCAACGTCCTGACTTTC. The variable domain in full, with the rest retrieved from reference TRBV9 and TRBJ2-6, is DSGVTQTPKHLITATGQRVTLRCSPRSGDLSVYWYQQSLDQGLQFLIQYYNGEERAKGNILERFSAQQFPDLHSELNLSSLELGDSALYFCASSPGTGGILSGANVLTFGAGSRLTVL.

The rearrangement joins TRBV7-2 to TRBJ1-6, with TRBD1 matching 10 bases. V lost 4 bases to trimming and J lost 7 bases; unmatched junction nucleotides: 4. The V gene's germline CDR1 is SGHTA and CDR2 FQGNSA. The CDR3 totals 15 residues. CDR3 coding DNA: TGTGCCAGCAGCTCGACAGGGGGCTCAAATTCACCCCTCCACTTT. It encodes CASSSTGGSNSPLHF.

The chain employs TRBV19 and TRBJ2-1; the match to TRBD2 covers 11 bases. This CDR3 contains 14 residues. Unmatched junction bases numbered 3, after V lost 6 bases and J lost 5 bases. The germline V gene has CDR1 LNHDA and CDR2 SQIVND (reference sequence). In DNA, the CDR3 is TGTGCCAGTAGAACTAGCGGGGGCAACAATGAGCAGTTCTTC. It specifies CASRTSGGNNEQFF.

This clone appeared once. CDR3 nucleotide sequence: TGTGCCAGCACCTCCGGGGACAGATATAATTCACCCCTCCACTTT. Translation gives CASTSGDRYNSPLHF. The chain has TRBV27 and TRBJ1-6; 7 nucleotides match TRBD1. The V gene's germline CDR1 is MNHEY and CDR2 SMNVEV (reference sequence). This CDR3 contains 15 residues. The junction had 7 bases not matched to a gene; V was cut back by 7 bases and J by 4 bases.

This CDR3 is CASSLGRQMNQPQHF. CDR3 nucleotides: TGTGCCAGCAGCTTAGGGAGACAGATGAATCAGCCCCAGCATTTT. The gene calls are TRBV13 and TRBJ1-5, with D possibly matching TRBD1 (5 bases). The ends were cut back, 0 bases at V and 4 bases at J, with 10 bases in the middle. This CDR3 contains 15 residues. Germline V gene lookup returns CDR1 PRHDT and CDR2 FYEKMQ (reference sequence).

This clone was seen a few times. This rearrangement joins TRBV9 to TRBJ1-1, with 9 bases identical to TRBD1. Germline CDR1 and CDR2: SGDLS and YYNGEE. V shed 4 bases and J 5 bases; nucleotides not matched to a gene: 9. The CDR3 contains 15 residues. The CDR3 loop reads CASSSWDREGTEAFF. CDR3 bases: TGTGCCAGCAGCTCGTGGGACAGGGAGGGGACTGAAGCTTTCTTT.

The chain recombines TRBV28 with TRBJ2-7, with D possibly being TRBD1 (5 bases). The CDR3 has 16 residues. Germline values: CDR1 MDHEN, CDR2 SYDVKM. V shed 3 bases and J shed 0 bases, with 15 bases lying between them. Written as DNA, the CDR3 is TGTGCCAGCAGTTTTTCTCTGCAGGGCCTCTCCTACGAGCAGTACTTC. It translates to CASSFSLQGLSYEQYF.

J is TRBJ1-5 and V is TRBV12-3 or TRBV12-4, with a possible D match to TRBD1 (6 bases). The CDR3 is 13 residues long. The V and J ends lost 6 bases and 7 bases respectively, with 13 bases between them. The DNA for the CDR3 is TGTGCCAGCAGCCAACAGGGATCGCAGCCCCAGCATTTT. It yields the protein CASSQQGSQPQHF.

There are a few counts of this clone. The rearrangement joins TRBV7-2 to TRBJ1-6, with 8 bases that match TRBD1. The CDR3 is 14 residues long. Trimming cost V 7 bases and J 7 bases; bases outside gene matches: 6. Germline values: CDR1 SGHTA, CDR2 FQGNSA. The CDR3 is CASTGTGQNSPLHF. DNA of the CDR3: TGTGCCAGCACCGGGACAGGTCAGAATTCACCCCTCCACTTT. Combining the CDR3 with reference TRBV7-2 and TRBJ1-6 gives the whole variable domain GAGVSQSPSNKVTEKGKDVELRCDPISGHTALYWYRQSLGQGLEFLIYFQGNSAPDKSGLPSDRFSAERTGGSVSTLTIQRTQQEDSAVYLCASTGTGQNSPLHFGNGTRLTVT.

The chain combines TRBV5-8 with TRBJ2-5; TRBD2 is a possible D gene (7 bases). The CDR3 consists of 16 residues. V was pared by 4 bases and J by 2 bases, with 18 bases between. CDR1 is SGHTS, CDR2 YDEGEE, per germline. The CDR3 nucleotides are TGTGCCAGCAGCCGAGGGGGAGGGATGAGTCAAGAGACCCAGTACTTC. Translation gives CASSRGGGMSQETQYF.

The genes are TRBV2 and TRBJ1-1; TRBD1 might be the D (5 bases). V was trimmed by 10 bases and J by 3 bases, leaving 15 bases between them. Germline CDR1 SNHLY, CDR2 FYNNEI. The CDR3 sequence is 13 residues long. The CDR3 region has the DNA TGTGCCAACCAAGCCCAGGGTTACACTGAAGCTTTCTTT. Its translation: CANQAQGYTEAFF. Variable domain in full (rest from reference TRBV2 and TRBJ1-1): EPEVTQTPSHQVTQMGQEVILRCVPISNHLYFYWYRQILGQKVEFLVSFYNNEISEKSEIFDDQFSVERPDGSNFTLKIRSTKLEDSAMYFCANQAQGYTEAFFGQGTRLTVV.

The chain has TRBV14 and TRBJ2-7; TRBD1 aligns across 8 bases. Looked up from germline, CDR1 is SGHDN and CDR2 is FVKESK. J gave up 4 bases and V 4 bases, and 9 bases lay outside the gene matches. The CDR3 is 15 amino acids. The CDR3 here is CASSRNRGDLYEQYF. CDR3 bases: TGTGCCAGCAGCCGAAACAGGGGGGACCTATACGAGCAGTACTTC.

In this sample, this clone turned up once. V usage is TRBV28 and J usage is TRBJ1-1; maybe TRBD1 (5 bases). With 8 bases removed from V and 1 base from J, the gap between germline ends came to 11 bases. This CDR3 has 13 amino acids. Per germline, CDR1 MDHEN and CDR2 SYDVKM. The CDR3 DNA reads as TGTGCCAGCGGAGTGGGGGGGAACACTGAAGCTTTCTTT. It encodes CASGVGGNTEAFF.

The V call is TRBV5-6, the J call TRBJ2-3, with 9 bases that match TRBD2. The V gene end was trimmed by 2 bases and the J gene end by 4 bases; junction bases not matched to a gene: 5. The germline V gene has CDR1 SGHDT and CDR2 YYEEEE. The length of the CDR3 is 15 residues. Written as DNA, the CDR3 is TGTGCCAGCAGCTTCCTCAGCGGGGGGTCAGATACGCAGTATTTT. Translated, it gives CASSFLSGGSDTQYF. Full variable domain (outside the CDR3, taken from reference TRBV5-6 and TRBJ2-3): DAGVTQSPTHLIKTRGQQVTLRCSPKSGHDTVSWYQQALGQGPQFIFQYYEEEERQRGNFPDRFSGHQFPNYSSELNVNALLLGDSALYLCASSFLSGGSDTQYFGPGTRLTVL.

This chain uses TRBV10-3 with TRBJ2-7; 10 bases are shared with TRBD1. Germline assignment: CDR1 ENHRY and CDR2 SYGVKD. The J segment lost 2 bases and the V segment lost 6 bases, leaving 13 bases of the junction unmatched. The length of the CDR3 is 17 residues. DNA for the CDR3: TGTGCCATCAGCCTGACAGGGGGCGCAAAGGTGACCTACGAGCAGTACTTC. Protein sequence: CAISLTGGAKVTYEQYF.

The CDR3 nucleotides are TGTGCCAGCTCACCATCGGTGGGAGATCAGCCCCAGCATTTT. The encoded protein is CASSPSVGDQPQHF. V usage is TRBV18 and J usage is TRBJ1-5; no clear D. Germline V gene data show CDR1 as KGHSH and CDR2 as LQKENI. The CDR3 loop spans 14 amino acids. Trimming pared 2 bases from V and 5 bases from J, leaving 10 bases between.

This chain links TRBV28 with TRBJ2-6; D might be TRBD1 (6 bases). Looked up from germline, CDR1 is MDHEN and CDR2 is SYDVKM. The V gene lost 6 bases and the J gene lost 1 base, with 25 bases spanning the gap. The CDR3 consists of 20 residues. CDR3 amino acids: CASRGQGATRPSSGANVLTF. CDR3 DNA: TGTGCCAGCAGGGGACAAGGCGCTACAAGGCCTTCTTCTGGGGCCAACGTCCTGACTTTC.

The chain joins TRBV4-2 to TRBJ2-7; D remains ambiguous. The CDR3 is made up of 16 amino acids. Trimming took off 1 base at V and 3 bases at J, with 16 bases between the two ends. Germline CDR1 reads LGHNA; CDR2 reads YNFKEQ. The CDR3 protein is CASSQVDTDIFYEQYF. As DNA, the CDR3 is TGTGCCAGCAGCCAAGTTGATACAGATATATTCTACGAGCAGTACTTC.

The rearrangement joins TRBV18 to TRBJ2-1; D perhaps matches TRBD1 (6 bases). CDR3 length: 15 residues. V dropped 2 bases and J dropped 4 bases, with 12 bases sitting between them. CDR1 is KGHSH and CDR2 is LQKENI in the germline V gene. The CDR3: CASSPRGGQYNEQFF. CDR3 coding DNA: TGTGCCAGCTCACCAAGGGGCGGACAGTACAATGAGCAGTTCTTC.

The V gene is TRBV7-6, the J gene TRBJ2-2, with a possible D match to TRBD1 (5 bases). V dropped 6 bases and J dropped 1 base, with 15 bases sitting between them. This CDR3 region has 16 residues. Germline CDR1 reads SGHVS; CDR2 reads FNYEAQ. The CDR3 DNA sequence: TGTGCCAGCAGTCTTGGGGCCTCCTTGAACACCGGGGAGCTGTTTTTT. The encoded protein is CASSLGASLNTGELFF.

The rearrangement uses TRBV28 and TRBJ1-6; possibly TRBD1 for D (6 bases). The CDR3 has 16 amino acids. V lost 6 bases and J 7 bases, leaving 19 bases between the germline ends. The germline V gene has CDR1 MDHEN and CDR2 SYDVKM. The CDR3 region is CASRKTGQGQNSPLHF. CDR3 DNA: TGTGCCAGCAGGAAGACAGGACAAGGGCAGAATTCACCCCTCCACTTT.

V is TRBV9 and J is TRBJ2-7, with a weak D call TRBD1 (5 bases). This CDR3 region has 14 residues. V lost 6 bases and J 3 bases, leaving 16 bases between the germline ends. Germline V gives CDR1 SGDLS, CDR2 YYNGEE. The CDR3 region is CASKGWGYHYEQYF. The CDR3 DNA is TGTGCCAGCAAAGGCTGGGGCTACCACTACGAGCAGTACTTC.

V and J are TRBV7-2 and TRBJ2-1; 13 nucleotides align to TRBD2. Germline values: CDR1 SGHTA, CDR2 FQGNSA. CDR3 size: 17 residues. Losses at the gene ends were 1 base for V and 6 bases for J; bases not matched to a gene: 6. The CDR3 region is CASSLEILAGGPNEQFF. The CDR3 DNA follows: TGTGCCAGCAGCTTAGAGATACTAGCGGGAGGGCCCAATGAGCAGTTCTTC.